Below are 23 T cell receptor beta chains sequenced from a single sample in a study of T cell repertoires in cytomegalovirus infection. No antigen is known for these receptors. TCRdb called the reads again in MiXCR, with one record for every CDR3 protein. The sample holds some 920,000 distinct CDR3 sequences, roughly a third seen once. The input for sequencing was cultured CD8+ T cells from PBMCs, taken from culture after CMV antigen stimulation. The receptor set was obtained from a human donor in good health (CMV status not recorded). Some clones in this sample may be carry-over from other donors' samples.

This clonotype was seen just once. The chain combines TRBV24-1 with TRBJ2-5; TRBD1 is a possible D gene (5 bases). The CDR3 is 15 amino acids. Trimming took off 0 bases at V and 7 bases at J, with 14 bases between the two ends. In germline, CDR1 is KGHDR, CDR2 SFDVKD. The CDR3 region is CATSDLQGSEMTQYF. The CDR3 bases are TGTGCCACCAGTGATTTGCAGGGCTCCGAGATGACCCAGTACTTC.

The chain employs TRBV7-3 and TRBJ2-4; D could derive from TRBD1 or TRBD2 (5 bases each). Germline CDR1 reads SGHTA; CDR2 reads FQGTGA. Trimming shortened V by 0 bases and J by 2 bases, and 11 bases separated the two germline ends. The CDR3 consists of 16 residues. Here the CDR3 reads CASSLTGTGTKNIQYF. As DNA, the CDR3 is TGTGCCAGCAGCTTAACTGGGACGGGAACCAAAAACATTCAGTACTTC.

The rearrangement links TRBV12-3 or TRBV12-4 to TRBJ1-2; 8 nucleotides align to TRBD1. The CDR3 loop spans 16 amino acids. J lost 3 bases, V lost 4 bases, and 10 bases had no gene match. DNA for the CDR3: TGTGCCAGCAGTTACCCGGGACAGGTCGGGGACTATGGCTACACCTTC. Translated: CASSYPGQVGDYGYTF.

The chain carries TRBV7-6 and TRBJ2-6; the match to TRBD1 covers 10 bases. Germline assignment: CDR1 SGHVS and CDR2 FNYEAQ. V was pared by 5 bases and J by 3 bases, with 13 bases of the junction left unmatched. The CDR3 covers 19 residues. CDR3 DNA sequence: TGTGCCAGCAGCGCCGGGACAGGGGCTTTAATTGGTGGGGCCAACGTCCTGACTTTC. It yields the protein CASSAGTGALIGGANVLTF.

V and J are TRBV4-1 and TRBJ1-5, with D possibly matching TRBD1 (5 bases). V gave up 2 bases and J gave up 3 bases, with 11 bases separating them. Germline V gene data show CDR1 as MGHRA and CDR2 as YSYEKL. The CDR3 spans 15 residues. The DNA for the CDR3 is TGCGCCAGCAGCCAACTTGAGGGGAACAATCAGCCCCAGCATTTT. This codes for CASSQLEGNNQPQHF.

This sequence joins TRBV27 and TRBJ1-1, with TRBD1 identical over 8 bases. V was pared by 7 bases and J by 8 bases, with 3 bases of the junction left unmatched. This CDR3 spans 11 amino acids. CDR1 and CDR2 from the germline V gene are MNHEY and SMNVEV (reference sequence). In DNA form, the CDR3 reads TGTGCCAGCATATCAGGGGGCGAAGCTTTCTTT. Translation gives CASISGGEAFF.

The rearrangement links TRBV12-3 or TRBV12-4 to TRBJ1-2, with D possibly TRBD1 on 5 matching bases. The CDR3 runs to 13 residues. V lost 6 bases to trimming and J lost 7 bases, with 15 bases between them. The CDR3 region is CASRGDSLPGYTF. The CDR3 nucleotides read TGTGCCAGCAGGGGGGACTCACTCCCTGGCTACACCTTC.

This clonotype was seen only a few times. The rearrangement joins TRBV28 to TRBJ1-1; 8 nucleotides match TRBD1. The germline gives CDR1 MDHEN, CDR2 SYDVKM. The CDR3 totals 14 residues. J gave up 4 bases and V 6 bases, and 7 bases lay outside the gene matches. CDR3 DNA sequence: TGTGCCAGCAGCCTGGACAGGGATTTCACTGAAGCTTTCTTT. Protein: CASSLDRDFTEAFF.

The chain joins TRBV28 to TRBJ1-2; maybe TRBD1 (6 bases). The CDR3 has 14 amino acids. Germline V lookup: CDR1 MDHEN, CDR2 SYDVKM. Trimming left V 4 bases short and J 8 bases short, with 17 bases between. The CDR3 nucleotides read TGTGCCAGCAGTTCCCGGGACATCGATTCGGGCTACACCTTC. It translates to CASSSRDIDSGYTF.

This chain uses TRBV7-9 with TRBJ2-1; perhaps TRBD2 as D (5 bases). Per the germline V gene, CDR1 is SEHNR and CDR2 is FQNEAQ (reference sequence). The CDR3 runs to 17 residues. V lost 4 bases and J lost 4, with 20 bases in between. The CDR3 coding sequence is TGTGCCAGCAGCTCACTTCTACGGGCGAGGGAGTACAATGAGCAGTTCTTC. It yields the protein CASSSLLRAREYNEQFF.

This clonotype has more than one count but fewer than ten. The chain links TRBV6-1 to TRBJ1-2; D gene ambiguous. Germline V gives CDR1 MNHNS, CDR2 SASEGT. The V and J ends lost 9 bases and 3 bases respectively, with 26 bases between them. There are 17 residues in the CDR3. For the CDR3, the DNA is TGTGCCAGTTTCAATCGCAAGTCGGAGAGCCAATACTATGGCTACACCTTC. Residues: CASFNRKSESQYYGYTF.

This clonotype was detected a few times. The chain recombines TRBV7-8 with TRBJ1-4; D might be TRBD1 (6 bases). Germline V CDR1 and CDR2: SGHVS, FQNEAQ. The CDR3 is made up of 16 amino acids. V was clipped by 0 bases and J by 3 bases, with 11 bases between them. The CDR3: CASSLAQGIANEKLFF. CDR3 DNA: TGTGCCAGCAGCTTAGCGCAGGGGATCGCTAATGAAAAACTGTTTTTT. The full variable domain, with the rest looked up from reference TRBV7-8 and TRBJ1-4, is GAGVSQSPRYKVAKRGQDVALRCDPISGHVSLFWYQQALGQGPEFLTYFQNEAQLDKSGLPSDRFFAERPEGSVSTLKIQRTQQEDSAVYLCASSLAQGIANEKLFFGSGTQLSVL.

The chain joins TRBV7-9 to TRBJ1-4; 9 bases align to TRBD1. The V gene's germline CDR1 is SEHNR and CDR2 FQNEAQ (reference sequence). V gave up 3 bases and J gave up 5 bases; unmatched junction bases: 4. The CDR3 totals 15 residues. CDR3 in amino acids: CASSFWTGENEKLFF. For the CDR3, the DNA is TGTGCCAGCAGCTTTTGGACAGGGGAAAATGAAAAACTGTTTTTT.

This clonotype was detected once. Being one base from a much bigger clone, this may be a read error. The chain has TRBV12-3 or TRBV12-4 and TRBJ2-1; the D gene is possibly TRBD1 (6 bases). CDR3 size: 11 residues. V was cut by 7 bases and J by 9 bases, with 10 bases left in between. Here the CDR3 DNA reads TGTGCCAGCATGAACAGGGCTGAGCAGTTCTTC. This sequence encodes CASMNRAEQFF.

There are a few counts of this clonotype. The chain links TRBV20-1 to TRBJ2-3; no clear D gene. Germline assignment: CDR1 DFQATT and CDR2 SNEGSKA (reference sequence). The CDR3 spans 15 residues. V gave up 2 bases and J gave up 6 bases, with 18 bases separating them. The chain's CDR3 is CSARIVSFSGDTQYF. CDR3 nucleotides: TGCAGTGCTAGAATAGTCAGCTTTTCCGGGGATACGCAGTATTTT.

V is TRBV20-1 and J is TRBJ1-1; 11 nucleotides line up with TRBD1. CDR3 size: 16 residues. Germline assignment: CDR1 DFQATT and CDR2 SNEGSKA (reference sequence). Trimming at V came to 5 bases and at J to 2 bases, leaving 10 bases not matched to a gene. This chain's CDR3 is CSALGRDRGVNTEAFF. In DNA, the CDR3 is TGCAGTGCTCTTGGGAGGGACAGGGGGGTAAACACTGAAGCTTTCTTT.

CDR3 in DNA: TGTGCCAGCAGTTACACCTCCACAGGGGTGGAAGATACGCAGTATTTT. Protein product: CASSYTSTGVEDTQYF. The rearrangement joins TRBV6-2 or TRBV6-3 to TRBJ2-3; 7 nucleotides line up with TRBD1. The CDR3 is 16 residues long. V was pared by 2 bases and J by 5 bases, with 10 bases of the junction left unmatched. Germline CDR1 reads MNHEY; CDR2 reads SVGEGT.

V and J are TRBV6-1 and TRBJ2-1; TRBD2 might be the D (7 bases). This CDR3 spans 14 amino acids. Trimming took off 6 bases at V and 9 bases at J, with 18 bases between the two ends. CDR1 MNHNS and CDR2 SASEGT come from the germline V gene. CDR3 residues: CASSSGGPGSEQFF. CDR3 in DNA: TGTGCCAGCAGCTCCGGGGGGCCAGGGAGTGAGCAGTTCTTC.

The chain combines TRBV11-2 with TRBJ1-1, with 9 bases identical to TRBD1. The V gene end was trimmed by 6 bases and the J gene end by 3 bases; junction bases not matched to a gene: 11. Germline values: CDR1 SGHAT, CDR2 FQNNGV. The CDR3 runs 16 residues. As DNA, the CDR3 is TGTGCCAGCAGTCCCTGGGACAGGGCTCGGGACACTGAAGCTTTCTTT. Translating it yields CASSPWDRARDTEAFF.

The chain has TRBV6-2 or TRBV6-3 and TRBJ2-7; D not resolved. Germline CDR1 reads MNHEY; CDR2 reads SVGEGT. V dropped 4 bases and J dropped 4 bases, with 8 bases sitting between them. The CDR3 covers 12 residues. In DNA form, the CDR3 reads TGTGCCAGCAGTTGGTCGGCTTACGAGCAGTACTTC. Residues: CASSWSAYEQYF.

The V call is TRBV4-1, the J call TRBJ2-1, with 10 positions matching TRBD2. Looked up from germline, CDR1 is MGHRA and CDR2 is YSYEKL. V shed 0 bases and J 12 bases; nucleotides not matched to a gene: 8. This CDR3 region has 15 residues. The CDR3 coding sequence is TGCGCCAGCAGCCAAGATGCGAGCGGGGGGGCGTCGCAGTTCTTC. Protein: CASSQDASGGASQFF.

This chain links TRBV24-1 with TRBJ2-1; 10 positions match TRBD1. After removal of 12 bases from V and 2 bases from J, the junction contained 3 bases not matched to a gene. CDR1 is KGHDR, CDR2 SFDVKD, per germline. CDR3 size: 13 residues. As DNA, the CDR3 is TGTGCCGCGGGACAGGGGACCTACAATGAGCAGTTCTTC. This codes for CAAGQGTYNEQFF.

The J gene is TRBJ2-1, the V gene TRBV12-3 or TRBV12-4, with a tentative D call TRBD1 (6 bases). V lost 6 bases and J lost 0, with 15 bases in between. The CDR3 runs 16 residues. In DNA form, the CDR3 reads TGTGCCAGCAGCCGTCCCCAGGGGACCTCCTACAATGAGCAGTTCTTC. Translating it yields CASSRPQGTSYNEQFF.